A selection of T cell receptor beta chains follows, all from one sample in a study of blood T cell repertoires in COVID-19. Data came from immunoSEQ multiplex PCR; TCRdb stores just in-frame clones and leaves some out. The sample includes around 400,000 clones, around 92% of them seen just once. The sample comprised peripheral blood. The receptors stem from a man aged 40-49 years with acute or convalescent COVID-19. CDR3s include the opening cysteine and the closing phenylalanine or tryptophan. The order of the fields is CDR3 length, J gene, clone size, D gene, V gene, CDR3 DNA, CDR3 protein. D genes are given only for firm matches. A row's size may be missing; if present it is once, few, many or a size class.

17	TRBJ1-6	few	NA	TRBV2	TGTGCCAGCAGTGAAGTAGGCAGGGGAAATAATAATTCACCCCTCCACTTT	CASSEVGRGNNNSPLHF
15	TRBJ2-1	NA	TRBD1	TRBV4-3	TGCGCCAGCAGCCAAGCGGGACAGGGAATCCATGAGCAGTTCTTC	CASSQAGQGIHEQFF
12	TRBJ2-7	NA	NA	TRBV20-1	TGCAGTGCTAGTAAGCCGTCCTACGAGCAGTACTTC	CSASKPSYEQYF
14	TRBJ2-2	NA	NA	TRBV6-5	TGTGCCAGCAGCCAGGGCCCCAACACCGGGGAGCTGTTTTTT	CASSQGPNTGELFF
15	TRBJ1-5	NA	NA	TRBV19	TGTGCCAGTAGTATAGTAGACAGCAGCAATCAGCCCCAGCATTTT	CASSIVDSSNQPQHF
12	TRBJ1-1	NA	NA	TRBV15	TGTGCCACCAGCAGTCCACAGCTGGAAGCTTTCTTT	CATSSPQLEAFF
15	TRBJ1-2	NA	NA	TRBV6-1	TGTGCCAGCAGTGAAGAAACAGGGCTCAACTATGGCTACACCTTC	CASSEETGLNYGYTF
15	TRBJ1-1	NA	NA	TRBV11-1	TGTGCCAGCATCGAAAATGAGGATCGCAACACTGAAGCTTTCTTT	CASIENEDRNTEAFF
15	TRBJ1-1	NA	NA	TRBV7-6	TGTGCCAGCAGCTTAGGGAGTACAGGGCGGACTGAAGCTTTCTTT	CASSLGSTGRTEAFF
13	TRBJ2-7	once	TRBD1	TRBV27	TGTGCCAGCAGTCCCGCAGGGGGCTTCGAGCAGTACTTC	CASSPAGGFEQYF
14	TRBJ1-5	NA	NA	TRBV6-6	TGTGCCAGCAGTTATTGGGGGGTGGATCAGCCCCAGCATTTT	CASSYWGVDQPQHF
15	TRBJ2-5	once	NA	TRBV27	TGTGCCAGCAGTTTGTTAGGGGCAGCGTATGAGACCCAGTACTTC	CASSLLGAAYETQYF
15	TRBJ2-2	NA	NA	TRBV5-1	TGCGCCAGCAGCTTGGAACGGAACAGGGCCGGGGAGCTGTTTTTT	CASSLERNRAGELFF
12	TRBJ2-1	NA	NA	TRBV28	TGTGCCAGCAGTTTATTAACGGATGAGCAGTTCTTC	CASSLLTDEQFF
16	TRBJ2-3	NA	NA	TRBV27	TGTGCCAGCGGTTCTAACGCACGGGAGCTCCCAGATACGCAGTATTTT	CASGSNARELPDTQYF
13	TRBJ2-2	NA	NA	TRBV3-1/TRBV3-2	TGTGCCAGCAGCCATCTAAACACCGGGGAGCTGTTTTTT	CASSHLNTGELFF
11	TRBJ2-3	NA	NA	TRBV20-1	TGCAGTGCGCGGATATCAGATACGCAGTATTTT	CSARISDTQYF
16	TRBJ2-2	NA	NA	TRBV13	TGTGCCAGCAGGCACACAGGGTTCGCCGTAGGCGGGGAGCTGTTTTTT	CASRHTGFAVGGELFF
13	TRBJ2-7	NA	TRBD2	TRBV27	TGTGCCAGCAGCGGGAGGGCGGCCTACGAGCAGTACTTC	CASSGRAAYEQYF
16	TRBJ1-1	few	NA	TRBV15	TGTGCCACCAGCAGAGACAGGCGGAGGAGGAACACTGAAGCTTTCTTT	CATSRDRRRRNTEAFF
15	TRBJ2-2	NA	TRBD1	TRBV19	TGTGCCAGTAGTATCGGGACAGGGAACACCGGGGAGCTGTTTTTT	CASSIGTGNTGELFF
15	TRBJ1-5	NA	TRBD1	TRBV7-3	TGTGCCAGCAGCTTATCGGACAGGGACAATCAGCCCCAGCATTTT	CASSLSDRDNQPQHF
13	TRBJ2-7	NA	NA	TRBV11-3	TGTGCCAGCAGCCCTGGAGGGGGCACCGAGCAGTACTTC	CASSPGGGTEQYF
14	TRBJ1-2	NA	NA	TRBV6-5	TGTGCCAGCAGCCCCGGGACATTTAACTATGGCTACACCTTC	CASSPGTFNYGYTF
14	TRBJ2-5	NA	NA	TRBV6-1	TGTGCCAGCAGTGAAGCCAGGGGTCAAGAGACCCAGTACTTC	CASSEARGQETQYF
18	TRBJ2-5	NA	NA	TRBV11-2	TGTGCCAGCAGCGAAGGCAGTCTAAACAGTCACTTCCAAGAGACCCAGTACTTC	CASSEGSLNSHFQETQYF
16	TRBJ2-3	NA	NA	TRBV7-9	TGTGCCAGCAGCCAAGTCCGGGAACCGTACACAGATACGCAGTATTTT	CASSQVREPYTDTQYF
14	TRBJ1-5	NA	TRBD1	TRBV28	TGTGCCAGCAGGATACAGGGGTTGTATCAGCCCCAGCATTTT	CASRIQGLYQPQHF
15	TRBJ2-3	NA	TRBD2	TRBV18	TGTGCCAGCTCACAGACTAGCGTAAGCACAGATACGCAGTATTTT	CASSQTSVSTDTQYF
16	TRBJ2-5	NA	TRBD2	TRBV4-1	TGCGCCAGCAGCCAAGTGGCGGCTAGCGGGGGAGAGACCCAGTACTTC	CASSQVAASGGETQYF
19	TRBJ1-6	few	NA	TRBV28	TGTGCCAGCACCGCCGCCCGCAGGGGAAGGGGCTCCTATAATTCACCCCTCCACTTT	CASTAARRGRGSYNSPLHF
19	TRBJ2-1	once	TRBD2	TRBV6-1	TGTGCCAGCAGTGAATCCCTCGGCCGTGCTAGCGGGAGGGACAATGAGCAGTTCTTC	CASSESLGRASGRDNEQFF
13	TRBJ1-1	NA	NA	TRBV4-3	TGCGCCAGCAGCCAAGCGGTCGGGGTACCAGCTTTCTTT	CASSQAVGVPAFF
18	TRBJ2-1	once	TRBD1	TRBV12-5	TGTGCTAGTGGTTTGGTACTGGCGGGGACAGGTTCCTACAATGAGCAGTTCTTC	CASGLVLAGTGSYNEQFF
16	TRBJ2-1	NA	TRBD1	TRBV29-1	TGCAGCGTGGAAAAAACAGGGGACGTATCCTACAATGAGCAGTTCTTC	CSVEKTGDVSYNEQFF
14	TRBJ2-7	NA	TRBD2	TRBV27	TGTGCCAGCAGTGCGGGACTAGCGAACTACGAGCAGTACTTC	CASSAGLANYEQYF
13	TRBJ2-7	NA	NA	TRBV29-1	TGCAGCATATCCGACAGGACATCCTACGAGCAGTACTTC	CSISDRTSYEQYF
14	TRBJ1-1	NA	TRBD1	TRBV6-2/TRBV6-3	TGTGCCAGCAGTCCAACAGGGGGTGGCACTGAAGCTTTCTTT	CASSPTGGGTEAFF
16	TRBJ2-6	NA	TRBD1	TRBV5-1	TGCGCCAGCAGCGTGGGACAGGGAGGTGGGGCCAACGTCCTGACTTTC	CASSVGQGGGANVLTF
13	TRBJ1-5	few	TRBD1	TRBV6-1	TGTGCCAGCAGTGAGGGACAGAGACAGCCCCAGCATTTT	CASSEGQRQPQHF
14	TRBJ1-6	once	NA	TRBV6-5	TGTGCCAGCAGTTACGGGGGGTACAATTCACCCCTCCACTTT	CASSYGGYNSPLHF
16	TRBJ2-2	NA	TRBD2	TRBV6-1	TGTGCCAGCAGTGAAATAAGGACGGGGGGAACCGGGGAGCTGTTTTTT	CASSEIRTGGTGELFF
14	TRBJ2-7	NA	TRBD2	TRBV4-2	TGTGCCAGCAGCCAAGATAGCGGGGACTACGAGCAGTACTTC	CASSQDSGDYEQYF
17	TRBJ1-1	few	TRBD1	TRBV11-3	TGTGCCAGCAGCGATGGACAGGGGGCCGGAGGGGACACTGAAGCTTTCTTT	CASSDGQGAGGDTEAFF
13	TRBJ1-1	once	NA	TRBV7-9	TGTGCCAGCAGCTTGGTGAACGAGATCGAAGCTTTCTTT	CASSLVNEIEAFF
13	TRBJ2-1	NA	NA	TRBV28	TGTGCCAGCGACGGGCAGCCTACAGGTGAGCAGTTCTTC	CASDGQPTGEQFF
14	TRBJ1-4	NA	NA	TRBV7-2	TGTGCCAGCAGCTTAGCCAGGGTCGGAGAAAAACTGTTTTTT	CASSLARVGEKLFF
14	TRBJ2-4	NA	TRBD1	TRBV27	TGTGCCAGCAGTTTATCTGACAGGGTGGACATTCAGTACTTC	CASSLSDRVDIQYF
16	TRBJ1-2	NA	NA	TRBV6-2/TRBV6-3	TGTGCCAGCAGCTCCGCGGTAAGGGGCCTCAGGGATGGCTACACCTTC	CASSSAVRGLRDGYTF
15	TRBJ1-1	NA	TRBD1	TRBV18	TGTGCCAGCTCTCGAGACAGGGGGCTTGGCACTGAAGCTTTCTTT	CASSRDRGLGTEAFF
14	TRBJ1-1	NA	NA	TRBV29-1	TGCAGCGTCAGCCACAGACTAGACTTGACTGAAGCTTTCTTT	CSVSHRLDLTEAFF
13	TRBJ2-7	NA	NA	TRBV11-2	TGTGCCAGCAGCCCGGACAGTTGGTACGAGCAGTACTTC	CASSPDSWYEQYF
15	TRBJ2-5	NA	NA	TRBV6-5	TGTGCCAGCAGTCCTAGGCGTCTGTCCGGAGAGACCCAGTACTTC	CASSPRRLSGETQYF
15	TRBJ1-2	NA	NA	TRBV9	TGTGCCAGCAGCCCGATGACAGCCAGTTCTTTGGGCTACACCTTC	CASSPMTASSLGYTF
15	TRBJ2-5	NA	TRBD1	TRBV30	TGTGCCTGGAACCCCGGGACAGGGGAGAAGGGTACCCAGTACTTC	CAWNPGTGEKGTQYF
15	TRBJ1-1	NA	TRBD1	TRBV19	TGTGCCAGTAGTATACCGAGACAGGGTGTCTTAGAAGCTTTCTTT	CASSIPRQGVLEAFF
14	TRBJ1-1	NA	TRBD1	TRBV6-5	TGTGCCAGCAGCCGGGACAGGGGGGACACTGAAGCTTTCTTT	CASSRDRGDTEAFF
15	TRBJ1-4	NA	TRBD1	TRBV5-4	TGTGCCAGCAGCTTTTCCGGGACAGGGAATGAAAAACTGTTTTTT	CASSFSGTGNEKLFF
16	TRBJ2-3	NA	TRBD2	TRBV6-1	TGTGCCAGCAGTGAACTGACTAGCAGCCGCACAGATACGCAGTATTTT	CASSELTSSRTDTQYF
16	TRBJ2-1	NA	TRBD1	TRBV7-9	TGTGCCAGCAGCTGGGGGGACAGGGGGCTACTCAATGAGCAGTTCTTC	CASSWGDRGLLNEQFF